This T cell receptor beta chain was identified during a study of regulatory T cells in long-lasting Graves disease (dated by TCRdb to the early 2020s). At the level of the whole study: Newly diagnosed Graves' disease patients had taken antithyroid drugs for less than 3 months. A total of roughly 33 samples underwent TCR sequencing: around 13 from persistent and roughly 20 from newly diagnosed Graves' disease patients. The study was registered as a clinical trial and conducted in China. Patients with persistent Graves' disease were compared with patients with newly diagnosed Graves' disease using TCR sequencing and RNA sequencing of peripheral blood.

Library generation was performed with multiplex PCR. The instrument given in TCRdb is Illumina HiSeq 4000. To build TCR beta libraries, CDR3 regions were amplified by Arm-PCR using iRepertoire HTBI primers. PCR products were gel purified before sequencing. Concerning the study's data processing: Across samples, roughly 60 TRBV and around 15 TRBJ segments were identified and used for gene usage analysis of CDR3 amino acid clonotypes. Filtered high-quality paired reads were merged into contigs using COPE and FqMerger. BLAST was used to align contigs to the IMGT TRBV, TRBD and TRBJ reference genes, and CDR3 was defined following IMGT. Highly expanded clones were defined as clonotypes with a frequency above 0.1%. Shannon entropy was used to measure repertoire diversity, and the Gini coefficient was used to measure V-J evenness. A clonotype was considered public if more than one individual shared it. TCRdb applied fastp at Q25 and MiXCR to the public reads, then kept only in-frame beta chains. Under each unique CDR3 protein, matching rows form one entry showing the most common genes and DNA. TCRdb, not the original authors, processed these V and J calls. This sample lists approximately 540,000 distinct CDR3 sequences; about 12% were detected once. The ten largest clones represent about 8.3% of the sample.

Read against the paper, the sample's time point label means: newly diagnosed GD, antithyroid drugs for less than 3 months. For both TCR sequencing and RNA sequencing, RNA was extracted from PBMCs in TRIzol. Graves' disease was diagnosed according to American Thyroid Association guidelines. Patients were recruited from an endocrinology department in Xi'an, China. Each patient gave approximately 9 milliliters of peripheral blood, collected in an EDTA anticoagulant tube. Ficoll Paque Plus density gradient separation was used to isolate PBMCs, and no additional T cell sorting was done. An Agilent 2100 Bioanalyzer and agarose gel were used to assess RNA quality, and a NanoDrop 2000 was used to measure RNA concentration. V is clipped by 5 bases and J by 7 bases, and the sequence between their germline boundaries is 12 bases long. Including cysteine and phenylalanine, the CDR3 has 14 amino acids. The DNA shown is the 42-base CDR3, in frame from base 1. Per the germline V gene (reference sequence), SEHNR is the CDR1 and FQNEAQ is the CDR2.

On this clonotype itself: Its cognate antigen has yet to be identified. No base-level quality is on record; no much larger clone is a single base apart.

General conclusions and limits of the study: Peripheral blood alone was examined, since thyroid tissue, which constituted the primary lesion, could not be accessed. Sequencing and analysis were limited to the TCR beta chain. Persistent disease showed preferential use of TRBV28, TRBJ1-2 and TRBJ2-5, whereas newly diagnosed disease favored TRBV20-1 and TRBJ2-1. Persistent Graves' disease patients showed lower TCR Shannon entropy and fewer highly expanded clones than newly diagnosed patients, suggesting clonal expansion. Patients with persistent disease shared more public clonotypes (roughly 2,900) than newly diagnosed patients did (966). The small sample size was acknowledged by the authors as a limitation that may reduce accuracy.

The sample also formed part of further work on T cells in Graves' hyperthyroidism and ophthalmopathy. As the second study states: Stable Graves' hyperthyroidism was defined as no progression to ophthalmopathy during 18 months of follow-up. Hyperthyroidism patients were aged 18 to 65 years and newly diagnosed, with disease duration of less than 2 months. Exclusion was applied to patients with uncontrolled infections, other autoimmune diseases, pregnancy or lactation. Diagnoses were established on the basis of clinical symptoms, serum thyroxine and TRAb, thyroid ultrasound, and orbital computed tomography. The TCR CDR3 was subjected to a first round of RT-PCR using the HTBI primer set and the Qiagen OneStep RT-PCR kit. Most expanded thyroid clonotypes (frequency above 0.001) were also detected in blood, a finding suggesting that blood repertoires may reflect thyroid immune responses. A 13 V-J signature model separated ophthalmopathy from stable hyperthyroidism, with about 88% sensitivity and roughly 81% specificity in cross-validation and 80%/75% in testing. In validation, the model predicted progression to ophthalmopathy a median of around six months before onset, with over 55% sensitivity and 72.22% specificity. TCR V-J signatures able to tell the groups apart were searched for in a discovery cohort of 90 to 100 patients, of whom over 40 had Graves' ophthalmopathy and around 58 had stable Graves' hyperthyroidism. An independent validation cohort of some 18 hyperthyroidism patients and some 15 patients who later progressed to ophthalmopathy tested prospective prediction of ophthalmopathy. The 100 discovery patients were randomly divided into training and test sets at a 7:3 ratio. The study also compared thyroid tissue and blood T-cell repertoires from over 5 Graves' hyperthyroidism patients. Following sampling, methimazole starting at 30 mg daily was given to hyperthyroidism patients, and high-dose intravenous methylprednisolone was given to ophthalmopathy patients. Libraries were constructed in a second round of multiplex PCR, after which size selection and purification were carried out. Libraries were sequenced paired-end with 100 bp reads on an Illumina HiSeq2000. Raw data were processed with SOAPnuke, discarding reads with adapters, uncalled bases, mean Phred below 15, or no exact constant-primer or identifier match. High-quality paired reads were merged using COPE v1.2.5, and each unique nucleotide sequence was defined as a clonotype. MiTCR v1.1 was used to align the clonotypes against IMGT TRBV, TRBD and TRBJ reference segments. Only V-J combinations with frequency above 0.0001, covering about 99% of repertoires, were analysed. The TCS score was defined as the ratio of F50 (clonal expansion) to E x V (chaos), calculated using BLOSUM62-based TCRdist between CDR3 peptides within each V-J. Welch's t-statistics and random forest reduced 500 to 650 V-J features to roughly 13, which were used in a naive Bayes classifier (R e1071). No statistical method was used to fix the sample size in advance, and group allocation was not hidden from the investigators. According to the paper, TCR Vbeta CDR3 sequencing was carried out on 135 peripheral blood samples, which came from approximately 43 ophthalmopathy, about 75 hyperthyroidism and roughly 17 progressor patients.

In this chain, TRBV7-9 is recombined with TRBJ1-6, with the D gene not clear enough to name. This receptor was obtained from a woman in her twenties or thirties with Graves disease. Donor details come from another sample of the same person, matched by shared clones. This material consisted of peripheral blood mononuclear cells (PBMCs), taken at new diagnosis, from a patient treated with antithyroid drugs. The CDR3 region reads CASSRGAGNSPLHF. The DNA sequence follows: TGTGCCAGCAGCCGCGGTGCCGGCAATTCACCCCTCCACTTT.